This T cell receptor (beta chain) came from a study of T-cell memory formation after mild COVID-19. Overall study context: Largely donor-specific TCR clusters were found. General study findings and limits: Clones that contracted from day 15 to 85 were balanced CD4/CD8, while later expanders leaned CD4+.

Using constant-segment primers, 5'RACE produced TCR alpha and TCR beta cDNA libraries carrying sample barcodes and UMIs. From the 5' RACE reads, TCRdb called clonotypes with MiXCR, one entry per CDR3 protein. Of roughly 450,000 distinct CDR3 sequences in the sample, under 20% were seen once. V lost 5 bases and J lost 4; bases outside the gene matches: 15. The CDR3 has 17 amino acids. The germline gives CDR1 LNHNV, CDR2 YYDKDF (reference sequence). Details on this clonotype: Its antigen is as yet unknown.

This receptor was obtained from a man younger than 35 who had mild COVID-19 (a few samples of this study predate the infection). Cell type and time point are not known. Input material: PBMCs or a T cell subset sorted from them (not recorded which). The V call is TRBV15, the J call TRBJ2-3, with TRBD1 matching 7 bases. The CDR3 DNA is TGTGCCACCAGCCATGGGGGACAGCTCGCTCGGTCAGATACGCAGTATTTT. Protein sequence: CATSHGGQLARSDTQYF.